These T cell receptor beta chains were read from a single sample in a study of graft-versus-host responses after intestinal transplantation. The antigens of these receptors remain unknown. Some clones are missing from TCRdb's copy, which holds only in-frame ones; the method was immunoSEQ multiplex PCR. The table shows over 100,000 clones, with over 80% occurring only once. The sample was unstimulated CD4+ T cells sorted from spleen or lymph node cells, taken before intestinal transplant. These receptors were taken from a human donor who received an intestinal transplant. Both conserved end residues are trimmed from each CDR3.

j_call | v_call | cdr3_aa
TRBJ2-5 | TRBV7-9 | ASSSEAWTQY
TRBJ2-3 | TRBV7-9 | ASSLARVRVGTDTQY
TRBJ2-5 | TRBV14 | ASSQNQGRETQY
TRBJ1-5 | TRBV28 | ASSLRTAVQPQH
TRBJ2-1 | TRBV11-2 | ASSLRFGEQF
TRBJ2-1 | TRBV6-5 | ASRLRLAREQF
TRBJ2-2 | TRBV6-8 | ASSCEGLAESNTGELF
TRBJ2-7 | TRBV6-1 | ASSAGTRGSYEQY
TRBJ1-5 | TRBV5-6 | ASSFWTGGHSNQPQH
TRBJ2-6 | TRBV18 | ASSPRRVSGANVLT
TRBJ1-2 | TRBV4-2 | ASSQAPGTEYGYT
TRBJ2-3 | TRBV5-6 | ASSVRQGVADTQY
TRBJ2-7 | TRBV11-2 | ASSLIWNYEQY
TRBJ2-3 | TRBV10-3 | ATRLAGGWTDTQY
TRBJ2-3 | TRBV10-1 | ASSQRRSDTQY
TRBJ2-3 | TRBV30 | ASYQAGGLTDTQY
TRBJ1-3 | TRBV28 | ASSFPSGDAGNTIY
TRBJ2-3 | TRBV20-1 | SAAGQGAQY
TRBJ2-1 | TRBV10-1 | ASSEPPGLVQDEQF
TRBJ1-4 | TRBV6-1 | ASSEGGRSEKLF
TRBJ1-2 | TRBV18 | ASSPPNVDYGYT
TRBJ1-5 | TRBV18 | ASSPPGQGNNQPQH
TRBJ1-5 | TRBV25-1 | ASSPSRDTSNQPQH
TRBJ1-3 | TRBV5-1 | ASSLLGSGNTIY
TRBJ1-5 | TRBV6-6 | ASTVDHRVQPQH
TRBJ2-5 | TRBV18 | ASSPDQQETQY
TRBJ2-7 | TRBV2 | ASSPDRGRGYEQY
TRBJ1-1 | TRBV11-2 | ASSLPQG
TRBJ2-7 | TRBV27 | ASSFVVGGEQY